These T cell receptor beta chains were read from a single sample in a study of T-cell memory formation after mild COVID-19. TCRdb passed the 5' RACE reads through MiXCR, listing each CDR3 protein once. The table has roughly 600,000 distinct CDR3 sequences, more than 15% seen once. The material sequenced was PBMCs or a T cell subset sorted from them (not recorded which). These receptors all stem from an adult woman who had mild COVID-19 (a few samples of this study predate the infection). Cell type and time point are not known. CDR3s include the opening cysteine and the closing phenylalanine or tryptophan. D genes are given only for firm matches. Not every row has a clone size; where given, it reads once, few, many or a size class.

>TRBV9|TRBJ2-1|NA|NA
TGTGCCAGCAGCCCCCCTCCGGGACATTTTAATGAGCAGTTCTTC
CASSPPPGHFNEQFF
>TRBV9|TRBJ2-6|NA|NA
TGTGCCAGCAGCGCCCCCACTGGGGCCAACGTCCTGACTTTC
CASSAPTGANVLTF
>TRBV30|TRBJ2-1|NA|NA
TGTGCCTGGAGTGCGACCCTTAGGAATGAGCAGTTCTTC
CAWSATLRNEQFF
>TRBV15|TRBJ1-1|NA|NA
TGTGCCACCAGCAGACCTTCAGGGATACGCCCTGAAGCTTTCTTT
CATSRPSGIRPEAFF
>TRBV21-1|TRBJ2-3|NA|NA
TGTGCCAGCAGCAAGACAACGAGCGGGAGGGCCACAGATACGCAGTATTTT
CASSKTTSGRATDTQYF
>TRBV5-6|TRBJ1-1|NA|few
TGTGCCGGACCTTGGACACACACTATGTTGGCTGAAGCTTTCTTT
CAGPWTHTMLAEAFF
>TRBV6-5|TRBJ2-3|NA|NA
TGTGCCAGCAGGGGGAGTTTCCCAGATACGCAGTATTTT
CASRGSFPDTQYF
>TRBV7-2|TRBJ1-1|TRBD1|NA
TGTGCCAGCAGCTCTGATTATGGGACAGGGAAGGAAGCTTTCTTT
CASSSDYGTGKEAFF
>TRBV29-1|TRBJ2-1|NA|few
TGCAGCGTTGAGATAGAAGGCGATGAGCAGTTCTTC
CSVEIEGDEQFF
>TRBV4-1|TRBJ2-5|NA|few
TGCGCCAGCAGCCAAGATGAGTATCGGGGAGGAGAGACCCAGTACTTC
CASSQDEYRGGETQYF
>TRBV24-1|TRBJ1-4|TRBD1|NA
TGTGCCACCAGTGACCCCCGGACAGGGGGCTCTGAAAAACTGTTTTTT
CATSDPRTGGSEKLFF
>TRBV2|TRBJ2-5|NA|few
TGTGCCAGCAGTGATTCCGAGTTTCAAGAGACCCAGTACTTC
CASSDSEFQETQYF
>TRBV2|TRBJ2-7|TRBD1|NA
TGTGCCAGCAGGCGTGACAGGGATACCTCCTACGAGCAGTACTTC
CASRRDRDTSYEQYF
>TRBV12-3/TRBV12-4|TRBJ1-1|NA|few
TGTGCCAGCCGCACCTCCAGGACTGAAGCTTTCTTT
CASRTSRTEAFF
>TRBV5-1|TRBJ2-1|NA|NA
TGCGCCAGCAGCTTGGGGGTGGCTGGTTTGGGGGCCCACGTTGGAGAGCAGTTCTTC
CASSLGVAGLGAHVGEQFF
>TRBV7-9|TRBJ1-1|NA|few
TGTGCCAGCAGCTCAGTAGGAAGGACAGCGAACACTGAAGCTTTCTTT
CASSSVGRTANTEAFF
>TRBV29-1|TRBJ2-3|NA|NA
TGCAGCGAGACTAGGGACTCCGATACGCAGTATTTT
CSETRDSDTQYF
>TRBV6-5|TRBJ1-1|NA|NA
TGTGCCAGCAGGCGGACAGAGGGGGCTGAAGCTTTCTTT
CASRRTEGAEAFF
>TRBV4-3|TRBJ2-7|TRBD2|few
TGCGCCAGCAGCCAAGAATCCCTAGCGGGACCCGACGAGCAGTACTTC
CASSQESLAGPDEQYF
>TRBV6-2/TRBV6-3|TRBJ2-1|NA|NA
TGTGCCACCACGAGTAGGGATGGGGATTGGAGGAATGAGCAGTTCTTC
CATTSRDGDWRNEQFF
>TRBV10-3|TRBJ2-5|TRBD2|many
TGTGCCATCAGTGACGAGACTAGCGGGAGTCGGGGAGAGACCCAGTACTTC
CAISDETSGSRGETQYF
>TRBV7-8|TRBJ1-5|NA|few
TGTGCCAGCAGCTTAGCGGGGGGGAATAGCAATCAGCCCCAGCATTTT
CASSLAGGNSNQPQHF
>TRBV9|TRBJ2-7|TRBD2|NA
TGTGCCAGCAGCGTAGACCTAGCGGGGGGACGGAACGAGCAGTACTTC
CASSVDLAGGRNEQYF
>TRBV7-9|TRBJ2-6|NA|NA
TGTGCCAGCAGCTTTCAGGCAGTGAGCTCTGGGGCCAACGTCCTGACTTTC
CASSFQAVSSGANVLTF
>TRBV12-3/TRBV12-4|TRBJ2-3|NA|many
TGTGCCAGCACTTCCCCTGGACAGAGTTGGGATACGCAGTATTTT
CASTSPGQSWDTQYF
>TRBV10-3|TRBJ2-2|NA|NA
TGTGCCATCAGTGATTGGGTGGACACAACCGGGGAGCTGTTTTTT
CAISDWVDTTGELFF